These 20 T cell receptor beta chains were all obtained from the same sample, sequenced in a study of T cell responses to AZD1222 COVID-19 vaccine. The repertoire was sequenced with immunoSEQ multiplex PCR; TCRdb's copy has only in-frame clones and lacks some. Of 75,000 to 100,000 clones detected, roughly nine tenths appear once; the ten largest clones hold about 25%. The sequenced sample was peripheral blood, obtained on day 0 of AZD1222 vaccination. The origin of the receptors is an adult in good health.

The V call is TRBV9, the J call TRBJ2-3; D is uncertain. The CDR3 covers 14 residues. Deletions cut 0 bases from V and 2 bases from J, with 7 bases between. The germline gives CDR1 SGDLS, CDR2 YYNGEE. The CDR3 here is CASSVDQNTDTQYF. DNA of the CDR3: TGTGCCAGCAGCGTAGACCAGAACACAGATACGCAGTATTTT.

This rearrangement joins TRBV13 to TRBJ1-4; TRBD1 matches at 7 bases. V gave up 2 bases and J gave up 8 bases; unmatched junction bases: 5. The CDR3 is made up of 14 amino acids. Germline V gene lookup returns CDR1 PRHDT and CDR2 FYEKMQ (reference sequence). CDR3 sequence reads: CASSLSGGREKLFF. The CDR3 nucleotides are TGTGCCAGCAGCTTATCAGGGGGTAGGGAAAAACTGTTTTTT.

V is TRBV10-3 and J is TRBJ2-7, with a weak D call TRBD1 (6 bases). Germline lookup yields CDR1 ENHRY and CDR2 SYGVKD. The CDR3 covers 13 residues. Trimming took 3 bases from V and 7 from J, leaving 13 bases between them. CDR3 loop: CAISDRGLGEQYF. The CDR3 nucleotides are TGTGCCATCAGTGACAGGGGATTGGGGGAGCAGTACTTC.

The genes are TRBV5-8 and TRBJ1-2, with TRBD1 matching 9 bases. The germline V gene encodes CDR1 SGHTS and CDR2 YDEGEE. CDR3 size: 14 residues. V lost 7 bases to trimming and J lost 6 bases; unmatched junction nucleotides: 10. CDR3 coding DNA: TGTGCCAGCGCCTGGGACAGGGAGATTAATGGCTACACCTTC. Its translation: CASAWDREINGYTF.

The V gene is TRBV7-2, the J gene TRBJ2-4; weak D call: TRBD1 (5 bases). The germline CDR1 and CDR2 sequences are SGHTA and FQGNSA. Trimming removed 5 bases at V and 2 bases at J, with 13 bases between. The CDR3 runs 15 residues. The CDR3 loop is CASSPPRGPKNIQYF. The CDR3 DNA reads TGTGCCAGCAGCCCACCTAGGGGTCCCAAAAACATTCAGTACTTC.

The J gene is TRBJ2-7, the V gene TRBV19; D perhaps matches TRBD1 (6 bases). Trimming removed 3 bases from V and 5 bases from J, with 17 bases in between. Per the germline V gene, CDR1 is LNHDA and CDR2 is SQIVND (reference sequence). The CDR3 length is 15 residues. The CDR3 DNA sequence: TGTGCCAGTAGTATTAGAGGGGGACATCAGAACGAGCAGTACTTC. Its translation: CASSIRGGHQNEQYF.

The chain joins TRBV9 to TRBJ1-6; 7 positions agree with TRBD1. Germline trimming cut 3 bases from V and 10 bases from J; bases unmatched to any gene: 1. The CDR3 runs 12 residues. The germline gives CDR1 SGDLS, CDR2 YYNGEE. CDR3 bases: TGTGCCAGCAGCGCAGGGGGGTCACCCCTCCACTTT. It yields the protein CASSAGGSPLHF.

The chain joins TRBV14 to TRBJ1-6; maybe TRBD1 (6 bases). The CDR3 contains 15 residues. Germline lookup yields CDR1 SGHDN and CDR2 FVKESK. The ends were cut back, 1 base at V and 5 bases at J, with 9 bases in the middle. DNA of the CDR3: TGTGCCAGCAGCCAAGCTCGGACAGATAATTCACCCCTCCACTTT. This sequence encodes CASSQARTDNSPLHF.

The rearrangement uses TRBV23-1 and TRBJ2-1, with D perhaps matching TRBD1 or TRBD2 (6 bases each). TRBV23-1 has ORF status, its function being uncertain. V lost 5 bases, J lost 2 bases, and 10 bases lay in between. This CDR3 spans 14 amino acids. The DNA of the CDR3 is TGCGCCAGCAGTGCGGGACAACCCTACAATGAGCAGTTCTTC. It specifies CASSAGQPYNEQFF.

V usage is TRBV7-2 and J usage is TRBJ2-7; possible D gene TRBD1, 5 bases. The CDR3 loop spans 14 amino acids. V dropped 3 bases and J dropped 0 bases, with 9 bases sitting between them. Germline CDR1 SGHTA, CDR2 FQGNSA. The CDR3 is CASSFQGPSYEQYF. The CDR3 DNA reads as TGTGCCAGCAGCTTTCAGGGTCCCTCCTACGAGCAGTACTTC.

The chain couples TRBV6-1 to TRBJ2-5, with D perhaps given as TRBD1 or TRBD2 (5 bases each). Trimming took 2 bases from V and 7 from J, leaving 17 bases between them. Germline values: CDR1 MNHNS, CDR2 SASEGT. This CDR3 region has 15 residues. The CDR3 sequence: CASSEPGTEPGTQYF. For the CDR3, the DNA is TGTGCCAGCAGTGAACCAGGGACGGAACCAGGGACCCAGTACTTC.

Here the CDR3 reads CSARARDRGFF. Here the CDR3 DNA reads TGCAGTGCTAGAGCTCGGGACAGGGGGTTCTTC. This sequence joins TRBV20-1 and TRBJ2-1, with 10 bases matching TRBD1. Trimming at V came to 1 base and at J to 15 bases, leaving 3 bases not matched to a gene. Germline assignment: CDR1 DFQATT and CDR2 SNEGSKA (reference sequence). This CDR3 is 11 amino acids long.

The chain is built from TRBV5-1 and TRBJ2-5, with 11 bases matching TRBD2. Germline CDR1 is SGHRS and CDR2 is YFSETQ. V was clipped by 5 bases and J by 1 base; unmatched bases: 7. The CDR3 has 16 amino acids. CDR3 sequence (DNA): TGCGCCAGCAGGTCCGGGACTAGCGGCCCCCAAGAGACCCAGTACTTC. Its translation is CASRSGTSGPQETQYF.

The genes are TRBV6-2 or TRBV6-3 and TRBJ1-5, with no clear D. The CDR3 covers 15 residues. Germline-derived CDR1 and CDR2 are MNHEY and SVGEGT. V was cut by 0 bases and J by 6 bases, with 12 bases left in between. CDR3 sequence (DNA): TGTGCCAGCAGTTACTCTGGGTCAGTTCGTCAGCCCCAGCATTTT. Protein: CASSYSGSVRQPQHF.

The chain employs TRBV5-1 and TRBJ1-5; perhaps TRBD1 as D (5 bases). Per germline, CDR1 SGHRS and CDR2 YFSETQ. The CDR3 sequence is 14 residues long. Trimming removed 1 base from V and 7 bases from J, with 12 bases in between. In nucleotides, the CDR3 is TGCGCCAGCAGCTTGACAGGACCCAACCAGCCCCAGCATTTT. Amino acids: CASSLTGPNQPQHF.

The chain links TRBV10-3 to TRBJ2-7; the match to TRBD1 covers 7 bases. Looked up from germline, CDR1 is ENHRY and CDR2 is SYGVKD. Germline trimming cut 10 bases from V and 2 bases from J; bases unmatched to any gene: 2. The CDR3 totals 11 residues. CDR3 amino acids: CATGTAYEQYF. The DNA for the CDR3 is TGTGCCACCGGGACAGCCTACGAGCAGTACTTC.

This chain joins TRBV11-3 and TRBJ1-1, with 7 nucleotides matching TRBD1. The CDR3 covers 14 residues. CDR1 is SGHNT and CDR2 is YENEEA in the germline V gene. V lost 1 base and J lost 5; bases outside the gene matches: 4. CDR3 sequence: CASSLGQGKTEAFF. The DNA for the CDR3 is TGTGCCAGCAGCTTAGGACAGGGTAAAACTGAAGCTTTCTTT.

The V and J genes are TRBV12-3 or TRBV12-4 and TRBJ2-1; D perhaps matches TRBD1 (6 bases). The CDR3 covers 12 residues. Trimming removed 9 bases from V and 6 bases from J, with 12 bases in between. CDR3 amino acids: CASFRGINEQFF. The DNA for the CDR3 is TGTGCCAGTTTTAGGGGGATCAATGAGCAGTTCTTC.

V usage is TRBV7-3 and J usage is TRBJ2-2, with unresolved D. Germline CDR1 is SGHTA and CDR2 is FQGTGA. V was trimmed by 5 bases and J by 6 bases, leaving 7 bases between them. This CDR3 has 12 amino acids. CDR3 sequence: CASSVASGELFF. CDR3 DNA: TGTGCCAGCAGCGTAGCCTCCGGGGAGCTGTTTTTT.

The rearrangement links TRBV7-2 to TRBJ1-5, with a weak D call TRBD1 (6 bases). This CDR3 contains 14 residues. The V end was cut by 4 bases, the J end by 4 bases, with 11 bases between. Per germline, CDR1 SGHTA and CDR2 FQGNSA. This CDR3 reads CASSSDSANQPQHF. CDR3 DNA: TGTGCCAGCAGCTCGGACAGCGCGAATCAGCCCCAGCATTTT.